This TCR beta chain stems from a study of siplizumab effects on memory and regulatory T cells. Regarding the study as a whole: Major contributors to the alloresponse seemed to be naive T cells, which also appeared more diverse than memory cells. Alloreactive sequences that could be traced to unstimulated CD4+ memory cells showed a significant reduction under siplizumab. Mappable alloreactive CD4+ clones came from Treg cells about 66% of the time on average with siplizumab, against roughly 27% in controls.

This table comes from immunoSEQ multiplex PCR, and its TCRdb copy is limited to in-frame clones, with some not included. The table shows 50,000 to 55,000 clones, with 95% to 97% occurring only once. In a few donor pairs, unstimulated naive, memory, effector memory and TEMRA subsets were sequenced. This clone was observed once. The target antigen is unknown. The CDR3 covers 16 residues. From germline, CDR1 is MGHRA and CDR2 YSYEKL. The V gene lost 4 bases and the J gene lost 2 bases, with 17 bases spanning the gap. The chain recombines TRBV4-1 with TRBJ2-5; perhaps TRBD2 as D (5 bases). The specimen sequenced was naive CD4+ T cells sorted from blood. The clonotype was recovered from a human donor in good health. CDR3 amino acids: CASSPPGRRHQETQYF. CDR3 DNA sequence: TGCGCCAGCAGCCCCCCCGGAAGGAGGCATCAAGAGACCCAGTACTTC.